Listed below are T cell receptor beta chains from one sample, sequenced in a study of graft-versus-host responses after intestinal transplantation. Method: immunoSEQ multiplex PCR; TCRdb's copy keeps in-frame clones and lacks some. This table holds several thousand clones, roughly four fifths found once. The material sequenced was ileum tissue, taken roughly 230 days after intestinal transplant. Receptors originate from a human patient who received an intestinal transplant, so some T cells may come from the graft donor. The CDR3 runs from the conserved cysteine through the conserved F or W. D genes are given only for firm matches. Clone size is shown for a subset of rows, as once, few, many or a class of expanded clone.

NA	TRBJ1-3	few	TRBV4-3	TGCGCCAGCAGCCAAGATTTGGGAGGGACTGGAAACACCATATATTTT	CASSQDLGGTGNTIYF
NA	TRBJ2-1	NA	TRBV7-2	TGTGCCAGCAGCCCACAGCTGGGACGGGAGTCCTACAATGAGCAGTTCTTC	CASSPQLGRESYNEQFF
NA	TRBJ2-7	once	TRBV6-6	TGTGCCAGCAGTTACTTGACTACCTACGAGCAGTACTTC	CASSYLTTYEQYF
NA	TRBJ2-3	few	TRBV5-8	TGTGCCAGCAGCTTGTCAGGGAAGTTAGCAGATACGCAGTATTTT	CASSLSGKLADTQYF
TRBD1	TRBJ1-5	NA	TRBV27	TGTGCCAGCAGTTCTCTGGGACAGCTGGGAGCCCAGCATTTT	CASSSLGQLGAQHF
NA	TRBJ2-1	NA	TRBV19	TGTGCCAGTAGTATAGGTAATACGGGCAATGAGCAGTTCTTC	CASSIGNTGNEQFF
TRBD2	TRBJ2-1	once	TRBV7-2	TGTGCCAGCAGTTTAGCGGGAGGGGTCGGTGGTATCGATGAGCAGTTCTTC	CASSLAGGVGGIDEQFF
TRBD1	TRBJ2-2	NA	TRBV6-5	TGTGCCAGTCGACAGGGGGCGAAGGGCACCGGGGAGCTGTTTTTT	CASRQGAKGTGELFF
TRBD1	TRBJ1-1	NA	TRBV5-1	TGCGCCAGTAGAAATCCCCAATCGGGACAGGGGGCGACTGAAGCTTTCTTT	CASRNPQSGQGATEAFF
TRBD1	TRBJ2-7	NA	TRBV5-1	TGCGCCAGCAGCGTGACCGGGACAGGTGCCTACGAGCAGTACTTC	CASSVTGTGAYEQYF
TRBD1	TRBJ1-2	NA	TRBV11-2	TGTGCCAGCAGCCCATCACCGGGACAGGTTTATGGCTACACCTTC	CASSPSPGQVYGYTF
TRBD1	TRBJ1-2	NA	TRBV6-1	TGTGCCAGCACCGCCCGGGACAGGTTCCACTATGGCTACACCTTC	CASTARDRFHYGYTF
TRBD2	TRBJ2-1	few	TRBV10-1	TGCGCCAGCAGTGAGGCTAGCGGGAGAGCACACAATGAGCAGTTCTTC	CASSEASGRAHNEQFF
NA	TRBJ1-3	NA	TRBV9	TGTGCCAGCAGCACGGGAACAGCTGCTGGAAACACCATATATTTT	CASSTGTAAGNTIYF
NA	TRBJ1-5	NA	TRBV19	TGTGCCAGTAGTATAGGAGGACAGTACAATCAGCCCCAGCATTTT	CASSIGGQYNQPQHF
TRBD1	TRBJ1-6	NA	TRBV27	TGTGCCAGCAGTACCCGGACAGGGGGCGACGCGTTCTATAATTCACCCCTCCACTTT	CASSTRTGGDAFYNSPLHF
NA	TRBJ1-1	NA	TRBV6-5	TGTGCCAGCAGTTCGAACGGGAACACTGAAGCTTTCTTT	CASSSNGNTEAFF
TRBD2	TRBJ2-7	NA	TRBV7-2	TGTGCCAGCAGCTCACATCTCCAGCGGGGAACCTACGAGCAGTACTTC	CASSSHLQRGTYEQYF
TRBD2	TRBJ2-6	few	TRBV19	TGTGCCAGTAGCCGACTAGCGGGAGTCTATGGGGCCAACGTCCTGACTTTC	CASSRLAGVYGANVLTF
TRBD1	TRBJ1-4	NA	TRBV30	TGTGCCTGGAGGTCCCGGGACAGGCCTAATGAAAAACTGTTTTTT	CAWRSRDRPNEKLFF
TRBD1	TRBJ1-1	NA	TRBV2	TGTGCCAGCAGTACACCTCCGGGACAGAGAAACACTGAAGCTTTCTTT	CASSTPPGQRNTEAFF
NA	TRBJ1-6	NA	TRBV7-2	TGTGCCAGCAGCTTGAACCGCAGGTCATTCTATAATTCACCCCTCCACTTT	CASSLNRRSFYNSPLHF
NA	TRBJ1-5	NA	TRBV27	TGTGCCAGCGCCCGACAGGGCAATCAGCCCCAGCATTTT	CASARQGNQPQHF
TRBD2	TRBJ2-3	NA	TRBV30	TGTGCCTGGAACGCAGCGGGAGGTACAGATACGCAGTATTTT	CAWNAAGGTDTQYF
NA	TRBJ2-7	NA	TRBV10-2	TGCGCCAGCAGTGAGTCCGGAGGTGTCGAGCAGTACTTC	CASSESGGVEQYF
TRBD1	TRBJ1-4	once	TRBV7-9	TGTGCCAGCAGCTACCGGGACAGGGCTAATGAAAAACTGTTTTTT	CASSYRDRANEKLFF
TRBD2	TRBJ2-7	NA	TRBV2	TGTGCCAGCATGGGGACTAGCGCCTTAAGGAACTACGAGCAGTACTTC	CASMGTSALRNYEQYF
NA	TRBJ2-1	NA	TRBV11-2	TGTGCCAGCAGCTTGGTACTAGCCAGGAATGAGCAGTTCTTC	CASSLVLARNEQFF
NA	TRBJ2-1	NA	TRBV28	TGTGCCAGCAGTCCACGAGGGGGGGCGATCAATGAGCAGTTCTTC	CASSPRGGAINEQFF
NA	TRBJ1-1	NA	TRBV5-1	TGCGCCAGCAGCCCGGTACCCGGGGGGGCTTTCTTT	CASSPVPGGAFF
TRBD2	TRBJ2-2	NA	TRBV6-5	TGTGCCAGCAAGCGCCTAGCGGGAGACACCGGGGAGCTGTTTTTT	CASKRLAGDTGELFF
NA	TRBJ2-5	NA	TRBV5-6	TGTGCCAGCAGCTTGGTGGGGGCGGAGACCCAGTACTTC	CASSLVGAETQYF
TRBD2	TRBJ2-3	NA	TRBV7-7	TGTGCCAGCAGCCCGGGGAGGGGAAGATTTGTTCCAGATACGCAGTATTTT	CASSPGRGRFVPDTQYF
TRBD1	TRBJ1-4	NA	TRBV19	TGTGCCAGTAGTGCTCCGGGACAGACTAATGAAAAACTGTTTTTT	CASSAPGQTNEKLFF
TRBD2	TRBJ2-5	NA	TRBV18	TGTGCCAGCTCACCCGCGGGACTAGCGCATCAAGAGACCCAGTACTTC	CASSPAGLAHQETQYF
NA	TRBJ1-3	NA	TRBV5-6	TGTGCCAGCAGCTTGAGGGGAATAGGAAACACCATATATTTT	CASSLRGIGNTIYF
TRBD1	TRBJ2-7	NA	TRBV7-9	TGTGCCAGCAGCCGGGACAGGGGCCACGAGCAGTACTTC	CASSRDRGHEQYF
NA	TRBJ1-3	NA	TRBV19	TGTGCCAGTAGCGTTAGGGACTCCGCAAACTCTGGAAACACCATATATTTT	CASSVRDSANSGNTIYF
TRBD1	TRBJ1-1	NA	TRBV7-6	TGTGCCAGCAGCCCCACAGGGGGCCGAGGAGGTAATGGTGAAGCTTTCTTT	CASSPTGGRGGNGEAFF
TRBD2	TRBJ2-5	NA	TRBV27	TGTGCCAGCAGTTTATCCGCCAGGCTACTAGCGGGGGGGACTCTGGCCCAGTACTTC	CASSLSARLLAGGTLAQYF
NA	TRBJ2-7	few	TRBV7-6	TGTGCCAGCAGCTTAGAGTTTGGCAGTCCCTACGAGCAGTACTTC	CASSLEFGSPYEQYF
TRBD1	TRBJ1-5	few	TRBV7-9	TGTGCCAGCAGCTCCGGACAGGGCAAGGGCAATCAGCCCCAGCATTTT	CASSSGQGKGNQPQHF
NA	TRBJ1-2	NA	TRBV5-4	TGTGCCAGCAGCTTCAGGGGCGCTTATGGCTACACCTTC	CASSFRGAYGYTF
TRBD1	TRBJ2-7	NA	TRBV6-1	TGTGCCAGCAGTTTCGGGACAGGTTGGTACGAGCAGTACTTC	CASSFGTGWYEQYF
TRBD1	TRBJ1-1	once	TRBV18	TGTGCCAGCTCACGAGGACAGGTCAAAGGGGAAGCTTTCTTT	CASSRGQVKGEAFF
NA	TRBJ1-3	NA	TRBV19	TGTGCCAGTAGTATAGTTCTTGGAGGGACCTCTGGAAACACCATATATTTT	CASSIVLGGTSGNTIYF
TRBD1	TRBJ1-2	NA	TRBV7-9	TGTGCCAGCAGCCCAAACAGGGGGGGAGATGGCTACACCTTC	CASSPNRGGDGYTF
NA	TRBJ1-3	NA	TRBV6-6	TGTGCCAGCAGTTTGGGACAATTCAACTCTGGAAACACCATATATTTT	CASSLGQFNSGNTIYF
TRBD2	TRBJ2-3	once	TRBV5-1	TGCGCCAGCAGCGCCCCCGGGGGGGCCACAGATACGCAGTATTTT	CASSAPGGATDTQYF
TRBD1	TRBJ2-2	NA	TRBV18	TGTGCCAGCTCACCACTCGCCGGGACAGGATCCGGGGAGCTGTTTTTT	CASSPLAGTGSGELFF
TRBD2	TRBJ2-1	NA	TRBV9	TGTGCCAGCAGCGTAGAGGGACTAGCCTACAATGAGCAGTTCTTC	CASSVEGLAYNEQFF
TRBD1	TRBJ1-1	NA	TRBV6-1	TGTGCCAGCAGTCGCACCGGGACAGGGAACACTGAAGCTTTCTTT	CASSRTGTGNTEAFF
NA	TRBJ2-1	NA	TRBV29-1	TGCAGCGTTGCCAGCGGAGAGCAGTTCTTC	CSVASGEQFF
TRBD1	TRBJ1-1	NA	TRBV4-1	TGCGCCAGCAGCCAATTTACAGGGGGCGGGAGGAACACTGAAGCTTTCTTT	CASSQFTGGGRNTEAFF
TRBD1	TRBJ2-5	NA	TRBV19	TGTGCCAGTAGCCCCGGACAGGTTGGGGAGACCCAGTACTTC	CASSPGQVGETQYF
NA	TRBJ1-2	few	TRBV10-2	TGCGCCAGCAGAGACCCCGGAGATGGCTACACCTTC	CASRDPGDGYTF